The TCR beta chain under discussion was sequenced for a study of a mutant IDH1 vaccine in newly diagnosed glioma. The wider study: The treated group averaged around 40 years old and was around 60% male, roughly 40% female. Visit V13 took place at week 47, and visit V12 happened at week 35.

Notes on this clone: Its antigen is unidentified.

Described time point: week 47, end of study. A single vaccine dose contained 300 ug of mutant IDH1 20-mer peptide, and topical imiquimod was used with it. Using immunoSEQ multiplex PCR, the repertoire was profiled, and TCRdb retains in-frame clones only, with some absent. The sample carries approximately 33,000 clones, about 75% recorded once. CDR3 length: 15 residues. V trimming: 0 bases; J trimming: 1 base; junction bases outside the gene matches: 2. Germline V gene data show CDR1 as SGDLS and CDR2 as YYNGEE. The V and J genes are TRBV9 and TRBJ2-3; TRBD1 matches at 7 bases. The specimen was PBMCs, collected from a glioma patient whose treatment included an IDH1 peptide vaccine. The sequence was collected from a man in his forties with glioma. The DNA of the CDR3 is TGTGCCAGCAGCGTAGAAGGACAGGGCACAGATACGCAGTATTTT. Amino acid sequence: CASSVEGQGTDTQYF.